The clone carrying this TCR beta chain turned up a few times. What it binds is unknown. The CDR3 sequence is 14 residues long. V lost 4 bases to trimming and J lost 7 bases, with 19 bases between them. Germline assignment: CDR1 DFQATT and CDR2 SNEGSKA (reference sequence). These data belong to a study of blood T cells in healthy people across ages. Study conclusions and caveats: Across samples, TCR beta diversity tracked strongly with naive T cell percentage. Comparison with aged donors showed that long-lived donors had more naive CD4+ cells and higher diversity. Per million T cells, TCR beta diversity dropped about linearly as age rose.

The individuals who served as donors were healthy Caucasians living in Russia, aged roughly 6 to 95. Primers used in a second PCR of about 6 to 11 cycles were a sample-barcoded 5' primer and a J-beta primer mix. In TCRdb, the 5' RACE reads were re-called with MiXCR into one record per CDR3 protein. Here the sample spans more than 650,000 distinct CDR3 sequences, 22% being singletons. The sequence derives from a man between 65 and 85 years old in good health. Material: blood. This rearrangement joins TRBV20-1 to TRBJ2-5; the D gene is possibly TRBD2 (6 bases). CDR3 protein: CSATPGLARLTQYF. The CDR3 DNA reads TGCAGTGCTACTCCGGGACTTGCCAGGTTGACCCAGTACTTC.